The 23 T cell receptor beta chains in this list originate from one sample, sequenced in a study of blood T cell repertoires in COVID-19 (dated by TCRdb to about 2020). Libraries were built with the immunoSEQ multiplex PCR assay. Not all clones reach the TCRdb copy of this immuneACCESS table, which keeps in-frame sequences only. Checked studies attribute under half of the gap to unresolved V genes and leave the rest unexplained. The sample contains roughly 260,000 clones, 91% of them found a single time. 1.2% of the sample rests with the top ten. The sequenced sample consisted of PBMCs or T cells enriched from blood (not recorded which). The receptors were gathered from a human donor in a cohort exposed to, infected with or recovered from COVID-19 (not recorded which). The donor label of this sample is uncertain.

V gene TRBV6-5 combines with J gene TRBJ1-2; D is unresolved. The CDR3 covers 14 residues. Trimming left V 0 bases short and J 5 bases short, with 10 bases between. Germline V gives CDR1 MNHEY, CDR2 SVGAGI. CDR3 coding DNA: TGTGCCAGCAGTTACTCGAGACAACAGTATGGCTACACCTTC. It codes for CASSYSRQQYGYTF.

The rearrangement joins TRBV20-1 to TRBJ1-1; no clear D. Trimming removed 3 bases from V and 6 bases from J, with 14 bases in between. The germline V gene encodes CDR1 DFQATT and CDR2 SNEGSKA (reference sequence). The length of the CDR3 is 13 residues. As DNA, the CDR3 is TGCAGTGCTAGTAGGACGGGAAGCTCTGAAGCTTTCTTT. It specifies CSASRTGSSEAFF.

The chain has TRBV30 and TRBJ1-1; D remains unclear. The CDR3 is 11 amino acids. V lost 2 bases, J lost 8 bases, and 9 bases lay in between. Looked up from germline, CDR1 is GTSNPN and CDR2 is SVGIG (reference sequence). Written as DNA, the CDR3 is TGTGCCTGGAGTCCCCGGGAGGAAGCTTTCTTT. Translating gives CAWSPREEAFF.

In DNA form, the CDR3 reads TGCGCCAGCAGCCAGGGCCTAGCGGGGGGGCCCGAGCAGTTCTTC. Protein: CASSQGLAGGPEQFF. The chain carries TRBV4-1 and TRBJ2-1, with TRBD2 matching 12 bases. CDR1 is MGHRA and CDR2 is YSYEKL in the germline V gene. The CDR3 is 15 amino acids. Trimming took 3 bases from V and 10 from J; bases not matched to a gene: 7.

This clone was detected only a few times. The chain employs TRBV7-9 and TRBJ1-1, with 9 nucleotides matching TRBD1. This CDR3 spans 14 amino acids. Germline CDR1 and CDR2: SEHNR and FQNEAQ (reference sequence). V trimming: 3 bases; J trimming: 5 bases; junction bases outside the gene matches: 4. This CDR3 is CASSFTGGTTEAFF. The CDR3 bases are TGTGCCAGCAGCTTTACAGGGGGCACGACTGAAGCTTTCTTT. Combining the CDR3 with reference TRBV7-9 and TRBJ1-1 gives the whole variable domain DTGVSQNPRHKITKRGQNVTFRCDPISEHNRLYWYRQTLGQGPEFLTYFQNEAQLEKSRLLSDRFSAERPKGSFSTLEIQRTEQGDSAMYLCASSFTGGTTEAFFGQGTRLTVV.

This clone appeared once. The chain uses TRBV5-5 and TRBJ1-1, with D maybe TRBD1 (5 bases). Germline CDR1 and CDR2: SGHKS and YYEKEE (reference sequence). The V and J ends lost 4 bases and 3 bases respectively, with 22 bases between them. The CDR3 spans 17 residues. CDR3 bases: TGTGCCAGCAGCGGGTGGGGGGTCTCCAGCGCGCACACTGAAGCTTTCTTT. This gives the protein CASSGWGVSSAHTEAFF.

The V call is TRBV19, the J call TRBJ1-2, with 7 bases identical to TRBD1. CDR1 and CDR2 (germline): LNHDA, SQIVND (reference sequence). This CDR3 spans 13 amino acids. The ends lost 0 bases at V and 8 bases at J; junction bases unmatched: 3. The chain's CDR3 is CASSIEGGRGYTF. Here the CDR3 DNA reads TGTGCCAGTAGTATAGAAGGGGGCAGGGGCTACACCTTC. The full variable domain, with the rest looked up from reference TRBV19 and TRBJ1-2, is DGGITQSPKYLFRKEGQNVTLSCEQNLNHDAMYWYRQDPGQGLRLIYYSQIVNDFQKGDIAEGYSVSREKKESFPLTVTSAQKNPTAFYLCASSIEGGRGYTFGSGTRLTVV.

The V gene is TRBV7-8, the J gene TRBJ1-1; TRBD1 might be the D (6 bases). Germline lookup yields CDR1 SGHVS and CDR2 FQNEAQ. V lost 5 bases and J 4 bases, leaving 29 bases between the germline ends. There are 19 residues in the CDR3. The CDR3 coding sequence is TGTGCCAGCAGCCCATACTATGAGGGGGACACCGGACGGATCACTGAAGCTTTCTTT. Amino acid sequence: CASSPYYEGDTGRITEAFF.

The chain combines TRBV11-2 with TRBJ1-6; tentative D call: TRBD1 (6 bases). Trimming took 4 bases from V and 0 from J, leaving 16 bases between them. This CDR3 region has 18 residues. CDR1 SGHAT and CDR2 FQNNGV come from the germline V gene. The CDR3 DNA reads TGTGCCAGCAGCTCGGACAGCTTCCCTAGCTCCTATAATTCACCCCTCCACTTT. Translation gives CASSSDSFPSSYNSPLHF.

The chain links TRBV5-1 to TRBJ1-1; TRBD1 agrees at 8 bases. This CDR3 comprises 16 residues. V lost 0 bases, J lost 4 bases, and 8 bases stayed unmatched. Germline assignment: CDR1 SGHRS and CDR2 YFSETQ. CDR3 amino acids: CASSLAPVTGATEAFF. The CDR3 coding sequence is TGCGCCAGCAGCTTGGCACCTGTGACAGGGGCCACTGAAGCTTTCTTT.

This clone has only a few counts. The rearrangement joins TRBV5-4 to TRBJ1-2; D remains ambiguous. V was trimmed by 1 base and J by 7 bases, leaving 11 bases between them. This CDR3 is 13 amino acids long. The germline V gene encodes CDR1 SGHNT and CDR2 YYREEE (reference sequence). The DNA of the CDR3 is TGTGCCAGCAGCTTGTGGCAGGAGGCTGGCTACACCTTC. Translated, it gives CASSLWQEAGYTF.

The genes are TRBV25-1 and TRBJ1-4, with D perhaps TRBD1 (5 bases). Germline V gene sequence: CDR1 MGHDK, CDR2 SYGVNS. This CDR3 is 15 amino acids long. V gave up 2 bases and J gave up 2 bases, with 9 bases separating them. The CDR3, as DNA: TGTGCCAGCAGTGAACTCAGGGCCACTAATGAAAAACTGTTTTTT. Its protein is CASSELRATNEKLFF.

The chain couples TRBV4-2 to TRBJ2-5; 11 bases align to TRBD2. The germline CDR1 and CDR2 sequences are LGHNA and YNFKEQ. CDR3 length: 15 amino acids. V was pared by 3 bases and J by 4 bases, with 4 bases of the junction left unmatched. CDR3 DNA sequence: TGTGCCAGCAGCCAGCAGACTAGCGGGACAGAGACCCAGTACTTC. Translating it yields CASSQQTSGTETQYF.

The rearrangement links TRBV7-9 to TRBJ2-7; D is unresolved. This CDR3 comprises 14 residues. V was cut by 2 bases and J by 0 bases, with 8 bases left in between. CDR1 and CDR2 (germline): SEHNR, FQNEAQ (reference sequence). CDR3 region: CASSLKPSSYEQYF. The CDR3 DNA sequence: TGTGCCAGCAGCTTAAAACCCAGCTCCTACGAGCAGTACTTC. Combining the CDR3 with reference TRBV7-9 and TRBJ2-7 gives the whole variable domain DTGVSQNPRHKITKRGQNVTFRCDPISEHNRLYWYRQTLGQGPEFLTYFQNEAQLEKSRLLSDRFSAERPKGSFSTLEIQRTEQGDSAMYLCASSLKPSSYEQYFGPGTRLTVT.

The V and J genes are TRBV5-6 and TRBJ2-1; no clear D. The CDR3 runs 12 residues. Trimming stripped 5 bases from V and 6 bases from J, with 9 bases between. Germline V CDR1 and CDR2: SGHDT, YYEEEE. The CDR3 bases are TGTGCCAGCAGTCAGCAGGTCAATGAGCAGTTCTTC. Amino acids: CASSQQVNEQFF.

The chain recombines TRBV30 with TRBJ2-2; 7 bases map to TRBD1. V lost 3 bases and J lost 4; bases outside the gene matches: 5. This CDR3 has 14 residues. CDR1 and CDR2 (germline): GTSNPN, SVGIG (reference sequence). The CDR3 protein is CAWRSSGGTGELFF. In DNA form, the CDR3 reads TGTGCCTGGAGGTCCTCAGGGGGCACCGGGGAGCTGTTTTTT. Full variable domain (outside the CDR3, taken from reference TRBV30 and TRBJ2-2): SQTIHQWPATLVQPVGSPLSLECTVEGTSNPNLYWYRQAAGRGLQLLFYSVGIGQISSEVPQNLSASRPQDRQFILSSKKLLLSDSGFYLCAWRSSGGTGELFFGEGSRLTVL.

V and J are TRBV12-5 and TRBJ1-3; D might be TRBD1 (5 bases). V lost 7 bases and J 0 bases, leaving 10 bases between the germline ends. This CDR3 is built from 14 residues. CDR1 is LGHNT and CDR2 is FRNRAP in the germline V gene. CDR3 in amino acids: CASAPQGSGNTIYF. As DNA, the CDR3 is TGTGCTAGTGCCCCTCAGGGCTCTGGAAACACCATATATTTT.

The sample holds one count of this clone. The chain recombines TRBV5-4 with TRBJ1-2; 7 bases align to TRBD1. Germline-derived CDR1 and CDR2 are SGHNT and YYREEE (reference sequence). V lost 0 bases to trimming and J lost 7 bases; unmatched junction nucleotides: 3. The CDR3 is 13 amino acids. Here the CDR3 reads CASSLDRGPGYTF. DNA for the CDR3: TGTGCCAGCAGCTTGGACAGGGGCCCTGGCTACACCTTC.

This clone showed up just a few times. The CDR3 here is CASSFTGGNNQPQHF. The CDR3 coding sequence is TGTGCCAGCAGCTTCACGGGGGGAAACAATCAGCCCCAGCATTTT. The gene calls are TRBV6-6 and TRBJ1-5; maybe TRBD1 (5 bases). The CDR3 runs to 15 residues. V shed 6 bases and J shed 3 bases, with 15 bases lying between them. Germline V gene lookup returns CDR1 MNHNY and CDR2 SVGAGI (reference sequence).

The chain recombines TRBV10-3 with TRBJ1-1; D perhaps matches TRBD1 (5 bases). The CDR3 has 18 residues. The V and J ends lost 6 bases and 5 bases respectively, with 28 bases between them. Germline values: CDR1 ENHRY, CDR2 SYGVKD. The CDR3 region is CAIRNSTKGRFTWTEAFF. In nucleotides, the CDR3 is TGTGCCATCAGGAACTCCACCAAGGGGAGGTTCACGTGGACTGAAGCTTTCTTT.

V is TRBV4-1 and J is TRBJ1-2; 9 bases match TRBD1. V dropped 4 bases and J dropped 9; count of bases not matched to a gene: 18. Looked up from germline, CDR1 is MGHRA and CDR2 is YSYEKL. CDR3 length: 17 residues. CDR3 loop: CASSLDPGQGGRVSYTF. CDR3 in DNA: TGCGCCAGCAGCCTAGATCCGGGACAGGGAGGGAGGGTGAGCTACACCTTC.

The chain has TRBV27 and TRBJ1-2; D is possibly TRBD1 (6 bases). The CDR3 is 16 residues long. Germline V lookup: CDR1 MNHEY, CDR2 SMNVEV (reference sequence). Trimming pared 0 bases from V and 3 bases from J, leaving 14 bases between. The DNA for the CDR3 is TGTGCCAGCAGTTTATCGGCAGGGGAAGCAGACTATGGCTACACCTTC. Encoded protein: CASSLSAGEADYGYTF.

The V and J genes are TRBV19 and TRBJ2-7, with 11 bases that match TRBD1. With V trimmed by 7 bases and J by 3 bases, 5 bases remained unmatched. The CDR3 loop spans 14 amino acids. The germline V gene encodes CDR1 LNHDA and CDR2 SQIVND (reference sequence). The CDR3 is CASKRGTGGYEQYF. The CDR3 DNA sequence: TGTGCCAGTAAACGAGGGACAGGGGGCTACGAGCAGTACTTC.